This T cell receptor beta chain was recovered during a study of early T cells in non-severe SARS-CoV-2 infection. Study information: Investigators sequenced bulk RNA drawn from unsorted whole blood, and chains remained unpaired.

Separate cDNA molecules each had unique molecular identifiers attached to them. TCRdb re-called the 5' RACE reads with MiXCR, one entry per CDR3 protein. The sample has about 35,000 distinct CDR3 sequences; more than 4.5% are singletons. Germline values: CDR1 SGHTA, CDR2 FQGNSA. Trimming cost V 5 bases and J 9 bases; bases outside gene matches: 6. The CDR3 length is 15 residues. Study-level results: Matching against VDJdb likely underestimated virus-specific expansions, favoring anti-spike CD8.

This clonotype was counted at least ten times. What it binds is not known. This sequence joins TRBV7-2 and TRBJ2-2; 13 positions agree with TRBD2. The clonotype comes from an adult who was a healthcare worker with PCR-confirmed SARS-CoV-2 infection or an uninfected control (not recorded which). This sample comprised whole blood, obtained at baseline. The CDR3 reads CASSEGLAGAWELFF. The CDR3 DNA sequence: TGTGCCAGCAGCGAAGGACTAGCGGGAGCGTGGGAGCTGTTTTTT.